The 5 T cell receptor beta chains presented below share a single source sample, sequenced in a study of blood T cells in healthy people across ages. A J-beta primer mix and a sample-barcoded 5' primer were used in a second PCR of about 7 to 12 cycles. TCRdb recomputed calls from the 5' RACE reads with MiXCR, one row per CDR3 protein. The sample carries approximately 1,000,000 distinct CDR3 sequences, about two fifths recorded once. Sequenced material: blood. The receptors originated from a man aged 18 to 29 in good health.

In DNA form, the CDR3 reads TGTGCCAGCAGAGAAATTCAGGGTGTAAGGGAAAAACTGTTTTTT. Its protein is CASREIQGVREKLFF. J is TRBJ1-4 and V is TRBV27; D perhaps matches TRBD1 (5 bases). V lost 6 bases, J lost 8 bases, and 19 bases lay in between. Germline CDR1 reads MNHEY; CDR2 reads SMNVEV (reference sequence). This CDR3 is 15 amino acids long. The entire variable domain, with the rest obtained from reference TRBV27 and TRBJ1-4, is as follows: EAQVTQNPRYLITVTGKKLTVTCSQNMNHEYMSWYRQDPGLGLRQIYYSMNVEVTDKGDVPEGYKVSRKEKRNFPLILESPSPNQTSLYFCASREIQGVREKLFFGSGTQLSVL.

The chain combines TRBV27 with TRBJ1-1; TRBD1 matches 7 bases. Unmatched junction bases numbered 10, after V lost 5 bases and J lost 4 bases. Germline values: CDR1 MNHEY, CDR2 SMNVEV (reference sequence). This CDR3 is 15 amino acids long. CDR3 amino acids: CASSIHQTGPTEAFF. CDR3 in DNA: TGTGCCAGCAGTATTCATCAGACAGGGCCCACTGAAGCTTTCTTT.

This rearrangement joins TRBV6-1 to TRBJ1-1; weak D call: TRBD1 (5 bases). Trimming stripped 10 bases from V and 6 bases from J, with 27 bases between. The CDR3 is made up of 16 amino acids. Germline CDR1 MNHNS, CDR2 SASEGT. CDR3 DNA: TGTGCCACCACCCGACCGACGGGTTACGGGGACGCTGAAGCTTTCTTT. Its translation is CATTRPTGYGDAEAFF.

The chain joins TRBV7-2 to TRBJ2-5; D remains ambiguous. Germline values: CDR1 SGHTA, CDR2 FQGNSA. The CDR3 consists of 15 residues. V dropped 5 bases and J dropped 11 bases, with 24 bases sitting between them. As DNA, the CDR3 is TGTGCCAGCAGCACCCGCCTAAGTCCCTACAATGAGCAGTACTTC. Encoded protein: CASSTRLSPYNEQYF.

This chain joins TRBV6-2 or TRBV6-3 and TRBJ2-1; D possibly corresponds to TRBD1 (6 bases). CDR1 and CDR2 (germline): MNHEY, SVGEGT. This CDR3 spans 15 amino acids. The V and J ends lost 2 bases and 9 bases respectively, with 17 bases between them. The chain's CDR3 is CASSYPQGSGPEQFF. CDR3 in DNA: TGTGCCAGCAGTTACCCCCAGGGGAGCGGTCCTGAGCAGTTCTTC.